This T cell receptor (beta chain) originates from a study of PD-1 blockade in classical Hodgkin lymphoma. The CDR3 extends over 16 amino acids. V was trimmed by 10 bases and J by 3 bases, leaving 22 bases between them. Germline CDR1 SNHLY, CDR2 FYNNEI. A note on this clone: What it binds is unknown.

General study findings and limits: Healthy donors were reported to have higher baseline TCR diversity than newly diagnosed patients.

Using immunoSEQ multiplex PCR, the repertoire was profiled, and TCRdb retains in-frame clones only, with some absent. The repertoire includes fewer than 6,000 clones, more than 80% of them detected once, and approximately 14% sits in the top ten. This sample's time point: newly diagnosed, previously untreated cHL patient sample. From thawed PBMCs, magnetic negative selection was used to isolate the CD8+ T cells. The chain couples TRBV2 to TRBJ1-3; TRBD1 might be the D (5 bases). The sequence was obtained from a human donor with classical Hodgkin lymphoma. The sequenced material came from CD8+ T cells from blood. The CDR3 reads CATVKAPRGHGNTIYF. The CDR3, as DNA: TGTGCCACCGTAAAAGCGCCGAGGGGCCATGGAAACACCATATATTTT.